The next 2 T cell receptor beta chains were all read from a single sample in a study of cytomegalovirus exposure and HLA in healthy donors (dated by TCRdb to the late 2010s). Library construction relied on the immunoSEQ multiplex PCR assay. The multiplex PCR relied on a mix of 60 forward primers for TCR Vbeta segments and 13 reverse primers for TCR Jbeta segments. TCRdb retrieved this table from immuneACCESS and kept in-frame rearrangements only. Not all clones are present; in checked studies, unresolved V genes account for under half, and no reason is known for the remainder. The sample includes approximately 170,000 clones, with around 83% observed a single time. About 4% of the sample goes to the ten largest clones. The sequenced sample was PBMCs. Receptors originate from a man in his fifties in good health and CMV-seropositive.

The J gene is TRBJ2-5, the V gene TRBV4-1, with 12 bases that match TRBD2. The J segment lost 1 base and the V segment lost 3 bases, leaving 6 bases of the junction unmatched. This CDR3 region has 17 residues. Germline lookup yields CDR1 MGHRA and CDR2 YSYEKL. DNA for the CDR3: TGCGCCAGCAGCCAGGTTGGACTAGCGGGGAGCCAAGAGACCCAGTACTTC. It codes for CASSQVGLAGSQETQYF.

This rearrangement joins TRBV11-2 to TRBJ2-1; 7 bases align to TRBD2. The CDR3 extends over 19 amino acids. Germline lookup yields CDR1 SGHAT and CDR2 FQNNGV. With V trimmed by 0 bases and J by 2 bases, 13 bases remained unmatched. In DNA form, the CDR3 reads TGTGCCAGCAGCTTAGAATCGCCGGATTTGGGAGGGACCTACAATGAGCAGTTCTTC. Translation: CASSLESPDLGGTYNEQFF.